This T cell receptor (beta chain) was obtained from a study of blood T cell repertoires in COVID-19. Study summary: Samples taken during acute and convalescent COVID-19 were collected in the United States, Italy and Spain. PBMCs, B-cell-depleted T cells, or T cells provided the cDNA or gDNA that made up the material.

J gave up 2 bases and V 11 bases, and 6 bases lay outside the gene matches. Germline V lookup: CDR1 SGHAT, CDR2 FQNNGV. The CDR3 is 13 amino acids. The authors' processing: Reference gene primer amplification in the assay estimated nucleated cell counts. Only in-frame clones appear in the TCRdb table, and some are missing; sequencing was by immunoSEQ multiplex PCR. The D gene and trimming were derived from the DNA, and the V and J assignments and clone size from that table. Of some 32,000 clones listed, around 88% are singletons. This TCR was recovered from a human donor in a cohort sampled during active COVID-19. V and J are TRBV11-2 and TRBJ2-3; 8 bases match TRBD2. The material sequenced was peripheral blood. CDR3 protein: CACGGPNTDTQYF. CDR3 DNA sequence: TGTGCCTGCGGGGGGCCTAACACAGATACGCAGTATTTT.